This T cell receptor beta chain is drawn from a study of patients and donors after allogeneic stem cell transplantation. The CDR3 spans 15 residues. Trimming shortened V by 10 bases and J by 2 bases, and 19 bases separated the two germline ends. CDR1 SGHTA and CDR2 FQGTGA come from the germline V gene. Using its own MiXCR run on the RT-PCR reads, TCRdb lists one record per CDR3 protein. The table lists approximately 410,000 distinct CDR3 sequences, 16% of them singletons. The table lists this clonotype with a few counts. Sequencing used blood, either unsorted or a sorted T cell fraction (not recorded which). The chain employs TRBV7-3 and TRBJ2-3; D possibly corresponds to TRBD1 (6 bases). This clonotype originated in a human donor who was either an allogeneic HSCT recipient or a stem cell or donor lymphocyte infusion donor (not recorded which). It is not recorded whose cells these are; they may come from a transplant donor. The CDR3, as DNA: TGTGCCACCCAGGTGACAGGCCGGGACACAGATACGCAGTATTTT. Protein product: CATQVTGRDTDTQYF. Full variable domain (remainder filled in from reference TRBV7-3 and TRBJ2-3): GAGVSQTPSNKVTEKGKYVELRCDPISGHTALYWYRQSLGQGPEFLIYFQGTGAADDSGLPNDRFFAVRPEGSVSTLKIQRTERGDSAVYLCATQVTGRDTDTQYFGPGTRLTVL.